Listed below are T cell receptor beta chains from one sample, sequenced in a study of monozygotic twins with inflammatory bowel disease. TCRdb reprocessed the 5' RACE reads and stores each CDR3 protein as one record, lacking DNA. The table lists some 300,000 distinct CDR3 sequences, with over 5% in the top ten. Material: blood. Every receptor here comes from a human donor with ulcerative colitis or Crohn's disease, or a healthy co-twin of an affected twin (not recorded which). The CDR3 runs from the conserved cysteine through the conserved F or W. Fields, in order: CDR3 protein, V gene, J gene.

CDR3 protein: CASSLVAASGNTIYF
V gene: TRBV5-1
J gene: TRBJ1-3

CDR3 protein: CASSPSGVPYEQFF
V gene: TRBV6-6
J gene: TRBJ2-1

CDR3 protein: CASSYSKTTSGIDADTQYF
V gene: TRBV6-2/TRBV6-3
J gene: TRBJ2-3

CDR3 protein: CASSLGQRIDLNTEAFF
V gene: TRBV7-9
J gene: TRBJ1-1

CDR3 protein: CASSQGIVLNEQFF
V gene: TRBV4-2
J gene: TRBJ2-1

CDR3 protein: CASSLGRGEKLFF
V gene: TRBV7-2
J gene: TRBJ1-4

CDR3 protein: CASSFSHGGAYEQYF
V gene: TRBV7-8
J gene: TRBJ2-7

CDR3 protein: CASSFRGGGFSNTEAFF
V gene: TRBV5-1
J gene: TRBJ1-1

CDR3 protein: CASSLDLGMNTEAFF
V gene: TRBV5-5
J gene: TRBJ1-1

CDR3 protein: CASSPTGNYEQYF
V gene: TRBV5-1
J gene: TRBJ2-7

CDR3 protein: CASSLAGAAETQYF
V gene: TRBV12-3/TRBV12-4
J gene: TRBJ2-5